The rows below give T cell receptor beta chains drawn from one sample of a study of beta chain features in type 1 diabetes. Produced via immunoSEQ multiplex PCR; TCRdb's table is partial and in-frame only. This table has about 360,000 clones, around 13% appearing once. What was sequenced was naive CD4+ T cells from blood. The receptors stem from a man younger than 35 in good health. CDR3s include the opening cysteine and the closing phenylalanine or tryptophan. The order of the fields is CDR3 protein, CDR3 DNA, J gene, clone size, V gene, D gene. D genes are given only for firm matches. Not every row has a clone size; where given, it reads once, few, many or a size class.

cdr3_aa: CASSLGLAGSRETQYF; cdr3_nt: TGTGCCAGCAGCTTAGGACTAGCGGGGTCTAGGGAGACCCAGTACTTC; j_call: TRBJ2-5; clone_size: once; v_call: TRBV7-2; d_call: TRBD2
cdr3_aa: CASSQTGADSGANVLTF; cdr3_nt: TGTGCCAGCAGTCAAACTGGGGCAGACTCTGGGGCCAACGTCCTGACTTTC; j_call: TRBJ2-6; clone_size: few; v_call: TRBV2; d_call: .
cdr3_aa: CASSSAITSGRANEQFF; cdr3_nt: TGTGCCAGCAGCTCCGCCATAACTAGCGGGAGGGCTAATGAGCAGTTCTTC; j_call: TRBJ2-1; clone_size: .; v_call: TRBV13; d_call: TRBD2
cdr3_aa: CAWSVTGNQPQHF; cdr3_nt: TGTGCCTGGAGTGTAACAGGAAATCAGCCCCAGCATTTT; j_call: TRBJ1-5; clone_size: few; v_call: TRBV30; d_call: .
cdr3_aa: CASSHPGGSPSVDTQYF; cdr3_nt: TGTGCCAGCAGCCATCCTGGCGGGAGTCCCTCCGTAGATACGCAGTATTTT; j_call: TRBJ2-3; clone_size: few; v_call: TRBV4-2; d_call: TRBD2
cdr3_aa: CASRPDRERVPSNQPQHF; cdr3_nt: TGTGCCAGCAGACCCGACAGGGAACGAGTGCCCAGCAATCAGCCCCAGCATTTT; j_call: TRBJ1-5; clone_size: few; v_call: TRBV6-4; d_call: TRBD1
cdr3_aa: CASSLEGTSPHEQYF; cdr3_nt: TGTGCCAGCAGCTTAGAAGGGACTTCGCCTCACGAGCAGTACTTC; j_call: TRBJ2-7; clone_size: .; v_call: TRBV7-2; d_call: .
cdr3_aa: CASSRGQGGYNEQFF; cdr3_nt: TGTGCCAGCAGCCGGGGACAGGGGGGATACAATGAGCAGTTCTTC; j_call: TRBJ2-1; clone_size: .; v_call: TRBV13; d_call: TRBD1
cdr3_aa: CASSFSQTNTEAFF; cdr3_nt: TGTGCCAGCAGCTTTTCACAGACGAACACTGAAGCTTTCTTT; j_call: TRBJ1-1; clone_size: few; v_call: TRBV5-4; d_call: .
cdr3_aa: CASSQDRAPTYEQYF; cdr3_nt: TGCGCCAGCAGCCAAGACAGGGCTCCGACCTACGAGCAGTACTTC; j_call: TRBJ2-7; clone_size: .; v_call: TRBV4-3; d_call: .
cdr3_aa: CASSQGRLAGGKYQETQYF; cdr3_nt: TGCGCCAGCAGCCAAGGTCGACTAGCGGGGGGCAAGTACCAAGAGACCCAGTACTTC; j_call: TRBJ2-5; clone_size: few; v_call: TRBV4-1; d_call: TRBD2
cdr3_aa: CASSSLPGRGDGYTF; cdr3_nt: TGTGCCAGCAGTTCCTTACCGGGGCGGGGGGATGGCTACACCTTC; j_call: TRBJ1-2; clone_size: .; v_call: TRBV6-6; d_call: .
cdr3_aa: CASSRDRKETQYF; cdr3_nt: TGTGCCAGTAGCCGGGACAGAAAAGAGACCCAGTACTTC; j_call: TRBJ2-5; clone_size: few; v_call: TRBV19; d_call: TRBD1
cdr3_aa: CAWRSTGAINQPQHF; cdr3_nt: TGTGCCTGGAGGTCGACAGGGGCCATCAATCAGCCCCAGCATTTT; j_call: TRBJ1-5; clone_size: .; v_call: TRBV30; d_call: TRBD1
cdr3_aa: CASSPWTGTNEQFF; cdr3_nt: TGTGCCAGCAGCCCATGGACAGGGACCAATGAGCAGTTCTTC; j_call: TRBJ2-1; clone_size: .; v_call: TRBV7-6; d_call: TRBD1
cdr3_aa: CSVVRGSTEAFF; cdr3_nt: TGCAGCGTTGTTCGGGGAAGCACTGAAGCTTTCTTT; j_call: TRBJ1-1; clone_size: few; v_call: TRBV29-1; d_call: .
cdr3_aa: CASSVALGGLGNTIYF; cdr3_nt: TGTGCCAGCAGCGTAGCCCTCGGGGGGCTAGGAAACACCATATATTTT; j_call: TRBJ1-3; clone_size: .; v_call: TRBV9; d_call: .
cdr3_aa: CASSAGPANQPQHF; cdr3_nt: TGTGCCAGCAGCGCAGGGCCAGCTAATCAGCCCCAGCATTTT; j_call: TRBJ1-5; clone_size: .; v_call: TRBV7-3; d_call: .
cdr3_aa: CASSLLEGPEGYTF; cdr3_nt: TGTGCCAGCAGTTTACTCGAGGGCCCGGAAGGCTACACCTTC; j_call: TRBJ1-2; clone_size: .; v_call: TRBV28; d_call: .
cdr3_aa: CAWSVFRDTSYNEQFF; cdr3_nt: TGTGCCTGGAGTGTATTCCGGGATACCTCCTACAATGAGCAGTTCTTC; j_call: TRBJ2-1; clone_size: .; v_call: TRBV30; d_call: .
cdr3_aa: CASSLPLGTANTQYF; cdr3_nt: TGTGCCAGCAGCTTACCACTGGGGACAGCCAATACGCAGTATTTT; j_call: TRBJ2-3; clone_size: .; v_call: TRBV7-2; d_call: TRBD1
cdr3_aa: CASKKIQGAEEQYF; cdr3_nt: TGCGCCAGCAAGAAAATACAGGGGGCGGAGGAGCAGTACTTC; j_call: TRBJ2-7; clone_size: few; v_call: TRBV10-2; d_call: TRBD1
cdr3_aa: CASSYPGNTEAFF; cdr3_nt: TGTGCCAGCAGTTATCCAGGGAACACTGAAGCTTTCTTT; j_call: TRBJ1-1; clone_size: .; v_call: TRBV28; d_call: .
cdr3_aa: CATTSGANVLTF; cdr3_nt: TGTGCCACCACATCTGGGGCCAACGTCCTGACTTTC; j_call: TRBJ2-6; clone_size: few; v_call: TRBV6-5; d_call: .
cdr3_aa: CASSVDLGQPWETQYF; cdr3_nt: TGTGCCAGCAGCGTAGACCTGGGACAGCCATGGGAGACCCAGTACTTC; j_call: TRBJ2-5; clone_size: few; v_call: TRBV9; d_call: TRBD1
cdr3_aa: CASSFRLGTSLGDTQYF; cdr3_nt: TGTGCCAGCAGTTTCCGACTCGGGACTTCCCTGGGGGATACGCAGTATTTT; j_call: TRBJ2-3; clone_size: .; v_call: TRBV7-6; d_call: .
cdr3_aa: CASSLQHGTPTEAFF; cdr3_nt: TGCGCCAGCAGCCTACAACACGGGACACCCACTGAAGCTTTCTTT; j_call: TRBJ1-1; clone_size: .; v_call: TRBV4-1; d_call: .